The clone carrying this TCR beta chain was found many times. Its antigen is not identified. This specimen belongs to a study of T cells in Graves' hyperthyroidism and ophthalmopathy. Germline values: CDR1 GTSNPN, CDR2 SVGIG (reference sequence). The J segment lost 8 bases and the V segment lost 3 bases, leaving 9 bases of the junction unmatched. This CDR3 has 13 residues. Amplified TCR beta CDR3 regions came from RNA transcripts. A set of HTBI primers served as the primers for a first-round RT-PCR of the TCR CDR3. TCRdb reprocessed the multiplex PCR reads with MiXCR, giving one entry per CDR3 protein. The table includes about 600,000 distinct CDR3 sequences, approximately 15% detected once. Study-wide findings and caveats: Before onset, ophthalmopathy was predicted by the model a median approximately 6.6 months earlier. Separating ophthalmopathy from stable hyperthyroidism was achieved by a 13 V-J model.

This rearrangement joins TRBV30 to TRBJ1-2; 7 nucleotides match TRBD1. This receptor was obtained from a young woman with Graves' ophthalmopathy. The sample taken for sequencing was blood. CDR3 amino acids: CAWRADRAGGYTF. The DNA of the CDR3 is TGTGCCTGGAGAGCCGACAGGGCCGGGGGCTACACCTTC.